The rows below give T cell receptor beta chains drawn from one sample of a study of blood T cell repertoires in COVID-19. TCRdb's table, derived via immunoSEQ multiplex PCR, lists solely in-frame clones and lacks some. The sample consists of 200,000 to 250,000 clones, approximately 90% of them appearing once. Sequencing input: PBMCs or T cells enriched from blood (not recorded which). These receptors were collected from a man aged 30 to 39 who had recovered from COVID-19. CDR3s include the opening cysteine and the closing phenylalanine or tryptophan. D genes are given only for firm matches. Expanded clones get a size class; other rows say once, few or many, or leave the size out.

J gene: TRBJ2-1; clone size: -; D gene: TRBD2; V gene: TRBV4-2; CDR3 protein: CASSHLGRGDNEQFF; CDR3 DNA: TGTGCCAGCAGCCATCTGGGGCGGGGGGACAATGAGCAGTTCTTC
J gene: TRBJ2-2; clone size: -; D gene: TRBD2; V gene: TRBV7-2; CDR3 protein: CASSRGVGTGELFF; CDR3 DNA: TGTGCCAGCAGCCGGGGGGTCGGCACCGGGGAGCTGTTTTTT
J gene: TRBJ2-4; clone size: -; D gene: -; V gene: TRBV5-1; CDR3 protein: CASSSSSSLVNIQYF; CDR3 DNA: TGCGCCAGCAGCTCCTCCTCGTCTCTCGTAAACATTCAGTACTTC
J gene: TRBJ1-1; clone size: -; D gene: TRBD1; V gene: TRBV28; CDR3 protein: CASSSSTGGLNTEAFF; CDR3 DNA: TGTGCCAGCAGTTCATCGACAGGGGGGCTGAACACTGAAGCTTTCTTT
J gene: TRBJ1-2; clone size: -; D gene: -; V gene: TRBV11-2; CDR3 protein: CASSKEGFGGYTF; CDR3 DNA: TGTGCCAGCAGCAAAGAGGGCTTTGGTGGCTACACCTTC
J gene: TRBJ1-5; clone size: -; D gene: TRBD1; V gene: TRBV27; CDR3 protein: CASRPGTGGNQPQHF; CDR3 DNA: TGTGCCAGCAGACCCGGGACAGGGGGCAATCAGCCCCAGCATTTT
J gene: TRBJ1-3; clone size: -; D gene: -; V gene: TRBV19; CDR3 protein: CASSMVEGNTIYF; CDR3 DNA: TGTGCCAGTAGTATGGTGGAGGGAAACACCATATATTTT
J gene: TRBJ1-1; clone size: -; D gene: TRBD1; V gene: TRBV6-6; CDR3 protein: CASLPLRGITEAFF; CDR3 DNA: TGTGCCAGCCTCCCTCTCAGGGGGATAACTGAAGCTTTCTTT
J gene: TRBJ2-7; clone size: -; D gene: TRBD2; V gene: TRBV28; CDR3 protein: CASSLSGFLLLAGGSYEQYF; CDR3 DNA: TGTGCCAGCAGTTTATCCGGGTTCCTCTTACTAGCGGGAGGATCCTACGAGCAGTACTTC
J gene: TRBJ1-2; clone size: -; D gene: TRBD1; V gene: TRBV2; CDR3 protein: CASSRDSYGYTF; CDR3 DNA: TGTGCCAGCAGTAGGGACAGCTATGGCTACACCTTC
J gene: TRBJ1-2; clone size: -; D gene: -; V gene: TRBV3-1/TRBV3-2; CDR3 protein: CASSQGTGLRGYTF; CDR3 DNA: TGTGCCAGCAGCCAAGGTACAGGGTTGCGGGGCTACACCTTC
J gene: TRBJ2-3; clone size: -; D gene: -; V gene: TRBV4-1; CDR3 protein: CASSQEGGIVTDTQYF; CDR3 DNA: TGCGCCAGCAGCCAAGAAGGAGGGATAGTCACAGATACGCAGTATTTT
J gene: TRBJ2-7; clone size: few; D gene: TRBD2; V gene: TRBV4-1; CDR3 protein: CASSQLAGVSYEQYF; CDR3 DNA: TGCGCCAGCAGCCAACTAGCGGGAGTATCCTACGAGCAGTACTTC
J gene: TRBJ2-3; clone size: -; D gene: -; V gene: TRBV18; CDR3 protein: CASSPTGPDTQYF; CDR3 DNA: TGTGCCAGCTCACCAACGGGTCCAGATACGCAGTATTTT
J gene: TRBJ2-5; clone size: -; D gene: -; V gene: TRBV15; CDR3 protein: CATSGDIPGTQYF; CDR3 DNA: TGTGCCACCAGCGGCGACATCCCCGGGACCCAGTACTTC
J gene: TRBJ2-4; clone size: -; D gene: -; V gene: TRBV5-6; CDR3 protein: CASSNKLENIQYF; CDR3 DNA: TGTGCCAGCAGCAATAAACTGGAGAACATTCAGTACTTC
J gene: TRBJ1-1; clone size: -; D gene: -; V gene: TRBV2; CDR3 protein: CASSELGRGNTEAFF; CDR3 DNA: TGTGCCAGCAGTGAACTTGGCAGGGGGAACACTGAAGCTTTCTTT
J gene: TRBJ1-2; clone size: -; D gene: -; V gene: TRBV4-1; CDR3 protein: CASSPTHTHGYTF; CDR3 DNA: TGCGCCAGCAGCCCGACACATACCCATGGCTACACCTTC
J gene: TRBJ2-7; clone size: -; D gene: TRBD1; V gene: TRBV12-3/TRBV12-4; CDR3 protein: CASRPDRLYEQYF; CDR3 DNA: TGTGCCAGCAGGCCGGACAGGCTTTACGAGCAGTACTTC
J gene: TRBJ1-2; clone size: -; D gene: -; V gene: TRBV10-3; CDR3 protein: CAISESGQGLGYGYTF; CDR3 DNA: TGTGCCATCAGTGAGTCCGGGCAGGGGCTAGGCTATGGCTACACCTTC
J gene: TRBJ1-2; clone size: -; D gene: TRBD1; V gene: TRBV29-1; CDR3 protein: CSVAQGAQGQGGYTF; CDR3 DNA: TGCAGCGTTGCCCAGGGGGCGCAGGGTCAGGGTGGCTACACCTTC